Presented here are 2 T cell receptor beta chains from one specimen sequenced in a study of vaccination and CD4 T cells after COVID-19. The Oncomine TCR Beta short-read assay was applied to DNA of cultured CD4+ T cells. MiXCR, run by TCRdb on the PCR reads, gives a single entry per CDR3 protein. The data show approximately 12,000 distinct CDR3 sequences, 55% to 75% seen once. Treatment indicated: roughly 11-day PBMC culture with coronavirus spike peptide pools or control peptides (ViraFEST assay). The antigens these receptors bind are not known. This material consisted of CD4+ T cells from blood, cultured in vitro, taken before SARS-CoV-2 vaccination. The receptors originated from a human donor who had recovered from COVID-19.

The chain carries TRBV20-1 and TRBJ2-4; 8 bases map to TRBD1. The CDR3 is 17 residues long. The germline CDR1 and CDR2 sequences are DFQATT and SNEGSKA (reference sequence). Germline trimming cut 0 bases from V and 0 bases from J; bases unmatched to any gene: 7. CDR3 sequence (DNA): TGCAGTGCTAGAGAAGGACAGGGACCTCTAGCCAAAAACATTCAGTACTTC. Amino acids: CSAREGQGPLAKNIQYF.

The V and J genes are TRBV7-9 and TRBJ1-2, with 8 bases matching TRBD1. The V gene's germline CDR1 is SEHNR and CDR2 FQNEAQ (reference sequence). J was trimmed by 3 bases and V by 8 bases; bases with no gene match: 5. There are 13 residues in the CDR3. As DNA, the CDR3 is TGTGCCAGCGGGATACAGGGGGACTATGGCTACACCTTC. Its translation is CASGIQGDYGYTF.